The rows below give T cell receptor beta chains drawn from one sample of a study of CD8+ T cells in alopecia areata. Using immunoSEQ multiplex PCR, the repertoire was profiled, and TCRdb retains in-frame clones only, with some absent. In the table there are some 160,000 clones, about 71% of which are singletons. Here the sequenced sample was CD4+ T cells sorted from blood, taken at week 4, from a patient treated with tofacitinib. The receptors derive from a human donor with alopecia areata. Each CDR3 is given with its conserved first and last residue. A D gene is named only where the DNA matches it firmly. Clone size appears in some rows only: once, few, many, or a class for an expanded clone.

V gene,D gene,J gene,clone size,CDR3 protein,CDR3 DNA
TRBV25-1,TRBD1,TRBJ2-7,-,CASSAGQGSYEQYF,TGTGCCAGCAGTGCTGGACAGGGGAGCTACGAGCAGTACTTC
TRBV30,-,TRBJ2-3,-,CAWSQGDTQYF,TGTGCCTGGAGTCAGGGGGATACGCAGTATTTT
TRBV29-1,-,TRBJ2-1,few,CSGGYNEQFF,TGCAGCGGGGGCTACAATGAGCAGTTCTTC
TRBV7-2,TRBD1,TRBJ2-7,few,CASSLRTGSYEQYF,TGTGCCAGCAGCTTAAGGACAGGATCCTACGAGCAGTACTTC
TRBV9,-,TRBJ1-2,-,CASSVAALGYGYTF,TGTGCCAGCAGCGTAGCCGCTTTGGGGTATGGCTACACCTTC
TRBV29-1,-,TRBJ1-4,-,CSVVAGLGEKLFF,TGCAGCGTTGTCGCAGGGCTGGGTGAAAAACTGTTTTTT
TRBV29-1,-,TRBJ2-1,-,CSVARIRGSTVDEQFF,TGCAGCGTTGCACGAATCAGGGGAAGCACGGTCGATGAGCAGTTCTTC
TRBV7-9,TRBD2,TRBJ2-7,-,CASSSSGYEQYF,TGTGCCAGCAGCTCTAGCGGCTACGAGCAGTACTTC
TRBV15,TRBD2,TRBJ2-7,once,CATSNHRGRGGLISYEQYF,TGTGCCACCAGCAACCACCGGGGTCGGGGGGGGCTAATCTCCTACGAGCAGTACTTC
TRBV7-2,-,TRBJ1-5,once,CASSLPGLSQPQHF,TGTGCCAGCAGCTTACCAGGGCTTTCTCAGCCCCAGCATTTT
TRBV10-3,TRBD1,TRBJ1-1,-,CAIRRTGTNTEAFF,TGTGCCATCAGGAGGACAGGGACAAACACTGAAGCTTTCTTT
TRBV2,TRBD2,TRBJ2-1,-,CAIGVFGGGAWSGEQFF,TGTGCCATCGGAGTCTTTGGCGGGGGGGCCTGGAGTGGTGAGCAGTTCTTC
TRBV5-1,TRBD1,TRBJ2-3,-,CASSFGTGLTDTQYF,TGCGCCAGCAGCTTTGGGACAGGGTTAACAGATACGCAGTATTTT
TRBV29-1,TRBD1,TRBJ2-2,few,CSVADRGLTGELFF,TGCAGCGTTGCCGACAGGGGTTTAACCGGGGAGCTGTTTTTT
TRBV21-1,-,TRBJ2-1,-,CASSNSGGVYNEQFF,TGTGCCAGCAGCAACAGCGGGGGGGTCTACAATGAGCAGTTCTTC
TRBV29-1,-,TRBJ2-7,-,CSVEALPGVEQYF,TGCAGCGTTGAAGCTCTCCCAGGGGTCGAGCAGTACTTC